One sample yielded the 5 T cell receptor beta chains listed below, sequenced in a study of shared clonotypes between healthy human individuals. CD45RO-negative CD8 cells positively selected for CCR7 made up the naive population, which excluded terminally differentiated effector memory CD45RA+ cells. Libraries were prepared by immunoSEQ multiplex PCR; TCRdb keeps only in-frame clonotypes and omits some of them. The sample has hundreds of thousands of clones; almost 95% are singletons. Sequencing was performed on naive CD8+ T cells sorted from blood. These receptors originate from a man under 40 in good health.

The V call is TRBV7-9, the J call TRBJ2-1; TRBD2 matches at 8 bases. This CDR3 has 17 amino acids. CDR1 is SEHNR, CDR2 FQNEAQ, per germline (reference sequence). V was pared by 3 bases and J by 2 bases, with 9 bases of the junction left unmatched. The CDR3 loop reads CASSFGFERETYNEQFF. The DNA for the CDR3 is TGTGCCAGCAGCTTTGGGTTTGAGCGGGAGACCTACAATGAGCAGTTCTTC. The whole variable domain, filled in from reference TRBV7-9 and TRBJ2-1, reads DTGVSQNPRHKITKRGQNVTFRCDPISEHNRLYWYRQTLGQGPEFLTYFQNEAQLEKSRLLSDRFSAERPKGSFSTLEIQRTEQGDSAMYLCASSFGFERETYNEQFFGPGTRLTVL.

The rearrangement uses TRBV21-1 and TRBJ1-2. TRBV21-1 is labeled a pseudogene. The CDR3 has 13 amino acids. The CDR3 DNA is TGTGCCAGCAGCAAACGTATTGTTAGTGGCTACACCTTC. This translates into CASSKRIVSGYTF.

Note on this clone: Germline and junction disagree at one end, which may indicate a read error. V and J are TRBV19 and TRBJ2-7; a weak D match, TRBD1 (6 bases). Per germline, CDR1 LNHDA and CDR2 SQIVND (reference sequence). The CDR3 spans 12 residues. DNA for the CDR3: TGTGCCAGTAGTGCCTCCCTGGGGGCCAGGAACTTC. It translates to CASSASLGARNF.

V is TRBV7-9 and J is TRBJ1-4; no reliable D call. The CDR3 has 11 residues. The germline CDR1 and CDR2 sequences are SEHNR and FQNEAQ (reference sequence). V lost 7 bases and J 4 bases, leaving 4 bases between the germline ends. CDR3 sequence: CASTDNEKLFF. As DNA, the CDR3 is TGTGCCAGCACCGATAATGAAAAACTGTTTTTT.

This chain connects TRBV9 to TRBJ1-1, with D unclear. Germline V gene data show CDR1 as SGDLS and CDR2 as YYNGEE. The V gene lost 3 bases and the J gene lost 0 bases, with 6 bases spanning the gap. The length of the CDR3 is 13 residues. The CDR3 DNA follows: TGTGCCAGCAGCGCAGAGTTGAACACTGAAGCTTTCTTT. Amino acid sequence: CASSAELNTEAFF. The complete variable domain, with remaining parts taken from reference TRBV9 and TRBJ1-1, reads DSGVTQTPKHLITATGQRVTLRCSPRSGDLSVYWYQQSLDQGLQFLIQYYNGEERAKGNILERFSAQQFPDLHSELNLSSLELGDSALYFCASSAELNTEAFFGQGTRLTVV.